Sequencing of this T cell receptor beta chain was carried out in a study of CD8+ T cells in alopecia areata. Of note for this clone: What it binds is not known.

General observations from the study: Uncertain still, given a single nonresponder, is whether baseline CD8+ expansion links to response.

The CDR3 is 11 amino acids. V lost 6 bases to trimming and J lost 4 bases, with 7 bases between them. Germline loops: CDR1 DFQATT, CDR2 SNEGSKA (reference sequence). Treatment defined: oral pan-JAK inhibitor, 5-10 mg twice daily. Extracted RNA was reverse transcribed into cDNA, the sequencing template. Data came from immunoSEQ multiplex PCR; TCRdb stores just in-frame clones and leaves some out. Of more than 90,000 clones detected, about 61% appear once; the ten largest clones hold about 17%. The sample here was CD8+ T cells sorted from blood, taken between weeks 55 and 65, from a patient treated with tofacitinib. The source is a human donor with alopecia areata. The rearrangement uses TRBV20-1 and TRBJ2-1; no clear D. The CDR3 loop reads CSAKSYNEQFF. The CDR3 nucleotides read TGCAGTGCAAAAAGTTACAATGAGCAGTTCTTC.